This TCR beta chain was sequenced during a study of blood T cell repertoires in COVID-19. The wider study: The United States, Italy and Spain provided the acute and convalescent COVID-19 samples. From T cells, B-cell-depleted T cells, or PBMCs came the material, which was cDNA or gDNA.

A PCR-confirmed or clinician-diagnosed COVID-19 case had contacted exposed participants within 2 weeks of entry. As handled by the study authors: Reference gene primers were amplified, and this amplification served to estimate nucleated cell counts. Profiling relied on immunoSEQ multiplex PCR, and the TCRdb table lists in-frame clones only, not all of them. The V and J calls and the clone size are those of that table, but D and trimming were determined from the DNA. The table shows around 320,000 clones, with around nine tenths occurring only once. Sequenced: PBMCs or T cells enriched from blood (not recorded which). This clonotype was obtained from a woman younger than 45 who had been exposed to COVID-19.

DNA for the CDR3: TGTGCCAGCGCCAATCGGGATAACTATGGCTACACCTTC. It specifies CASANRDNYGYTF. The chain links TRBV28 to TRBJ1-2; D is unclear. The ends were cut back, 8 bases at V and 1 base at J, with 11 bases in the middle. The CDR3 length is 13 residues. Germline-derived CDR1 and CDR2 are MDHEN and SYDVKM.